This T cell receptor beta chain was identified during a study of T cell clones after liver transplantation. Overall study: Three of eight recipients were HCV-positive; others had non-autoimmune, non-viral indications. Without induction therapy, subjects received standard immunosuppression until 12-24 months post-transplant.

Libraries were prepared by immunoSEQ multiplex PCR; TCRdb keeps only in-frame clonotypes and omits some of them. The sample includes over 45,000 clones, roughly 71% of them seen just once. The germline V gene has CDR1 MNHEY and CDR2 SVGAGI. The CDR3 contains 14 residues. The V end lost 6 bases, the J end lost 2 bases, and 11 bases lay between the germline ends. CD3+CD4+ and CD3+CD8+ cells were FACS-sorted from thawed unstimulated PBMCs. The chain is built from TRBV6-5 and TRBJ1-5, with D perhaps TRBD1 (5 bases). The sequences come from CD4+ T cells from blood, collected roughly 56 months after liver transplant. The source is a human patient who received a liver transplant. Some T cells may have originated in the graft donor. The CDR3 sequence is CASSPQGGNQPQHF. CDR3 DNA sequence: TGTGCCAGCAGCCCGCAGGGAGGCAATCAGCCCCAGCATTTT.